This T cell receptor (beta chain) was captured in a study of neurological immune-mediated disorders. 5'RACE generated cDNA with 10-nucleotide random UMIs. From 15-18 subjects, every sequencing run obtained over 190 million TCR-beta sequences. One entry per CDR3 protein results from TCRdb running MiXCR on the 5' RACE reads. Of roughly 75,000 distinct CDR3 sequences in the sample, roughly an eighth were seen once. Ten or more counts support this clonotype. The V end lost 1 base, the J end lost 9 bases, and 14 bases lay between the germline ends. CDR1 and CDR2 (germline): MGHRA, YSYEKL. The CDR3 has 14 residues. Time point reported: longitudinal time-point 1 (baseline).

This receptor was taken from a female donor with HTLV-1-associated myelopathy (HAM/TSP). The sequencing sample was made of PBMCs. The V call is TRBV4-1, the J call TRBJ2-3; D is possibly TRBD2 (6 bases). The CDR3 protein is CASSQGAGRFTQYF. For the CDR3, the DNA is TGCGCCAGCAGCCAAGGAGCAGGGAGGTTCACGCAGTATTTT.